Reported below is one T cell receptor beta chain. V was trimmed by 4 bases and J by 8 bases, leaving 21 bases between them. Germline CDR1 and CDR2: WNHNN and SYGVQD (reference sequence). The CDR3 length is 16 residues. The sample originates from a study of blood T cell repertoires in COVID-19. Profiling relied on immunoSEQ multiplex PCR, and the TCRdb table lists in-frame clones only, not all of them. The repertoire holds around 360,000 clones, with approximately 89% as singletons. The V and J genes are TRBV10-1 and TRBJ2-1, with D possibly TRBD2 on 6 matching bases. The clonotype was recovered from a woman in her twenties or thirties with COVID-19, enrolled during active disease. The source material was peripheral blood. This CDR3 is CASSGGLREVEDEQFF. The CDR3 nucleotides are TGCGCCAGCAGTGGGGGCTTAAGGGAGGTAGAGGATGAGCAGTTCTTC.